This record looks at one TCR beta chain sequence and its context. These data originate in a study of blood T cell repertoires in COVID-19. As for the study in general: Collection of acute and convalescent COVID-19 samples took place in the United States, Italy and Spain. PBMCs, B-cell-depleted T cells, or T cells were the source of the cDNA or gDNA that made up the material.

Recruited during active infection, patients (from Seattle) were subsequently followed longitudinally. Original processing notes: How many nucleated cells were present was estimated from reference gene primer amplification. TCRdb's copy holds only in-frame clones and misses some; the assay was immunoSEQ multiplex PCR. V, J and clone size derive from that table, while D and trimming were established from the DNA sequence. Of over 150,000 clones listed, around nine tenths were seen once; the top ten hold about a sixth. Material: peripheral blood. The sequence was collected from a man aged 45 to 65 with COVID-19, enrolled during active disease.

For the CDR3, the DNA is TGCGCCAGCAGTGTAGCGGGGGCGGGAAACACCATATATTTT. It is translated as CASSVAGAGNTIYF. The chain joins TRBV10-2 to TRBJ1-3; D may be TRBD1 (6 bases). This CDR3 comprises 14 residues. V dropped 4 bases and J dropped 4 bases, with 11 bases sitting between them. Looked up from germline, CDR1 is WSHSY and CDR2 is SAAADI.